Listed here are 16 T cell receptor beta chains from one sample, sequenced in a study of Graves' ophthalmopathy and Graves' hyperthyroidism. RNA served as the template for amplifying TCR beta CDR3 regions. Second-round multiplex PCR followed a first-round RT-PCR using HTBI primers. One entry per CDR3 protein, called by TCRdb with MiXCR from the multiplex PCR reads. The sample contains approximately 540,000 distinct CDR3 sequences, roughly 40% of which appear only once. The material sequenced was peripheral blood or thyroid tissue (not recorded which). Source of these receptors: an adult man with Graves' hyperthyroidism.

The V gene is TRBV12-3 or TRBV12-4, the J gene TRBJ2-5; D unresolved. The length of the CDR3 is 15 residues. The V end lost 4 bases, the J end lost 4 bases, and 16 bases lay between the germline ends. The CDR3 DNA is TGTGCCAGCAGTTCTCCGGGTCCCCCGGGAGAGACCCAGTACTTC. It is translated as CASSSPGPPGETQYF.

As concerns this clonotype: Since a much larger clone is just one base distant, this may be a read error. The V and J genes are TRBV6-5 and TRBJ1-1; 7 bases line up with TRBD1. With V trimmed by 7 bases and J by 3 bases, 8 bases remained unmatched. Germline V gives CDR1 MNHEY, CDR2 SVGAGI. The length of the CDR3 is 14 residues. CDR3 nucleotide sequence: TGTGCCAGCACGCGACAGGGTCGTTACACTGAAGCTTTCTTT. It encodes CASTRQGRYTEAFF.

This clonotype was recorded many times. V is TRBV2 and J is TRBJ1-1, with 7 bases lining up with TRBD1. CDR3 length: 14 residues. Germline V gene data show CDR1 as SNHLY and CDR2 as FYNNEI. V trimming: 7 bases; J trimming: 6 bases; junction bases outside the gene matches: 11. CDR3 region: CASNPTGLVAEAFF. Written as DNA, the CDR3 is TGTGCCAGCAATCCGACAGGGCTGGTCGCTGAAGCTTTCTTT.

This clonotype showed up many times. The rearrangement joins TRBV10-3 to TRBJ2-7; D remains unclear. The length of the CDR3 is 12 residues. The V gene lost 4 bases and the J gene lost 5 bases, with 9 bases spanning the gap. Germline loops: CDR1 ENHRY, CDR2 SYGVKD. Written as DNA, the CDR3 is TGTGCCATCAGTGCTCTGGCTGACGAGCAGTACTTC. Translation: CAISALADEQYF.

This clonotype has a count of ten or more. Its ends do not fully match the called genes, so a read error is possible. V and J are TRBV6-1 and TRBJ1-1; maybe TRBD1 (6 bases). The germline V gene encodes CDR1 MNHNS and CDR2 SASEGT. The CDR3 runs 10 residues. CDR3 nucleotide sequence: TGTGCCAGCAGTGATCCAGGGGACGTCTTT. This gives the protein CASSDPGDVF.

Ten or more counts support this clonotype. The V call is TRBV12-5, the J call TRBJ1-1; 7 bases are a match to TRBD1. The CDR3 totals 16 residues. The V gene end was trimmed by 0 bases and the J gene end by 7 bases; junction bases not matched to a gene: 11. The germline V gene encodes CDR1 LGHNT and CDR2 FRNRAP. The CDR3 coding sequence is TGTGCTAGTGGTTTGGTACTCGCAGGGACAGTCGGTGAAGCTTTCTTT. Encoded protein: CASGLVLAGTVGEAFF.

A note on this clonotype: This may come from a read error, since a much larger clone is one base off. This rearrangement joins TRBV28 to TRBJ2-7, with D uncertain. Germline lookup yields CDR1 MDHEN and CDR2 SYDVKM. The CDR3 length is 14 residues. This CDR3 reads CASSLDGNDYAQYF. DNA for the CDR3: TGTGCCAGCAGTTTAGATGGGAACGATTACGCGCAGTACTTC. Using reference TRBV28 and TRBJ2-7 for the parts outside the CDR3, the full variable domain is DVKVTQSSRYLVKRTGEKVFLECVQDMDHENMFWYRQDPGLGLRLIYFSYDVKMKEKGDIPEGYSVSREKKERFSLILESASTNQTSMYLCASSLDGNDYAQYFGPGTRLTVT.

This clonotype was found once. A read error is possible here, since a much larger clone lies one base away. The CDR3 loop is CASSLASATGELIF. CDR3 nucleotide sequence: TGCGCCAGCAGCTTGGCCAGCGCTACCGGGGAGCTGATTTTT. The chain joins TRBV7-2 to TRBJ2-2, with a possible D match to TRBD2 (5 bases). The CDR3 runs to 14 residues. In germline, CDR1 is SGHTA, CDR2 FQGNSA.

This clonotype occurred once. The J gene is TRBJ2-2, the V gene TRBV2; possibly TRBD1 or TRBD2 for D (6 bases each). V lost 11 bases and J lost 0, with 13 bases in between. The CDR3 has 14 residues. Germline loops: CDR1 SNHLY, CDR2 FYNNEI. CDR3 sequence (DNA): TGTGCCTGGAGGAGGGGGACGAACACCGGGGAGCTGTTTTTT. Its protein product is CAWRRGTNTGELFF. Together with reference TRBV2 and TRBJ2-2, the CDR3 gives the full variable domain: EPEVTQTPSHQVTQMGQEVILRCVPISNHLYFYWYRQILGQKVEFLVSFYNNEISEKSEIFDDQFSVERPDGSNFTLKIRSTKLEDSAMYFCAWRRGTNTGELFFGEGSRLTVL.

About this clonotype: The CDR3 does not end in the conserved phenylalanine or tryptophan, so this is likely a read error. The V call is TRBV2, the J call TRBJ1-5; D remains unclear. The germline V and J ends were trimmed by 7 bases and 11 bases, with 21 bases remaining between them. Germline V gene sequence: CDR1 SNHLY, CDR2 FYNNEI. This CDR3 spans 14 amino acids. This chain's CDR3 is CASTASTVEETQHL. The CDR3 bases are TGTGCCAGCACGGCGAGCACGGTAGAAGAGACCCAGCATCTT.

In nucleotides, the CDR3 is TGTGCCATCAGTGAGACAGGGACCCACTATGGCTACACCTTC. This codes for CAISETGTHYGYTF. The genes are TRBV10-3 and TRBJ1-2; D might be TRBD1 (6 bases). The CDR3 sequence is 14 residues long. Germline V gene data show CDR1 as ENHRY and CDR2 as SYGVKD. The V gene lost 2 bases and the J gene lost 3 bases, with 10 bases spanning the gap.

Note on this clonotype: In this CDR3 the conserved last residue, phenylalanine or tryptophan, is missing, so a read error is likely. No DNA is shown, since the ends of the CDR3 on it are uncertain; the CDR3 is the one TCRdb lists. The CDR3 sequence: CASSWGGR. The V gene is TRBV19, the J gene TRBJ1-5; TRBD1 reflects the table's D call only, with no check against the DNA. Germline V gives CDR1 LNHDA, CDR2 SQIVND (reference sequence). The CDR3 contains 8 residues when both ends are counted.

The genes are TRBV12-3 or TRBV12-4 and TRBJ1-1; weak D call: TRBD1 (6 bases). The V end lost 6 bases, the J end lost 4 bases, and 18 bases lay between the germline ends. CDR3 length: 15 amino acids. The CDR3 DNA follows: TGTGCCAGCAGCCCTGAGACAGGAGCGACCACTGAAGCTTTCTTT. Its translation is CASSPETGATTEAFF.

This clonotype was seen at least ten times. The V gene is TRBV7-6, the J gene TRBJ2-2, with 10 bases that match TRBD2. Germline loops: CDR1 SGHVS, CDR2 FNYEAQ. CDR3 length: 14 amino acids. Trimming removed 5 bases from V and 5 bases from J; junction bases left unmatched: 2. CDR3 DNA: TGTGCCAGCAGCCGAGCGGGAGGGACCGGGGAGCTGTTTTTT. Translation: CASSRAGGTGELFF.

Comment on this clonotype: With a much larger clone just one base away, this may be a read error. This chain links TRBV7-9 with TRBJ1-1, with 7 bases lining up with TRBD1. Germline V gene data show CDR1 as SEHNR and CDR2 as FQNEAQ (reference sequence). The CDR3 covers 14 residues. The CDR3 spells CASSYGTANTEASF. The CDR3 coding sequence is TGTGCCAGCAGCTATGGGACAGCGAACACTGAAGCTTCCTTT. Based on the CDR3 plus reference TRBV7-9 and TRBJ1-1, the full variable domain is DTGVSQNPRHKITKRGQNVTFRCDPISEHNRLYWYRQTLGQGPEFLTYFQNEAQLEKSRLLSDRFSAERPKGSFSTLEIQRTEQGDSAMYLCASSYGTANTEASFGQGTRLTVV.

The chain joins TRBV6-1 to TRBJ1-2; unclear D gene. Trimming removed 1 base at V and 2 bases at J, with 11 bases between. This CDR3 spans 15 amino acids. CDR1 MNHNS and CDR2 SASEGT come from the germline V gene. The CDR3 spells CASSEGGGPNYGYTF. For the CDR3, the DNA is TGTGCCAGCAGTGAAGGTGGAGGGCCGAACTATGGCTACACCTTC.